One and the same sample provided the 2 T cell receptor beta chains below, sequenced in a study of blood T cell repertoires in COVID-19. Some clones are missing from TCRdb's copy, which holds only in-frame ones; the method was immunoSEQ multiplex PCR. There are more than 150,000 clones in the sample; 85% to 90% occur only once, and roughly 0.95% lies in the top ten. Material: peripheral blood. These TCRs come from a man between 18 and 29 years old with acute or convalescent COVID-19.

The V gene is TRBV7-9, the J gene TRBJ1-6; D unresolved. CDR1 and CDR2 from the germline V gene are SEHNR and FQNEAQ (reference sequence). The CDR3 consists of 14 residues. V dropped 5 bases and J dropped 6 bases, with 11 bases sitting between them. DNA for the CDR3: TGTGCCAGCAGCCGTAGAGAACTTAATTCACCCCTCCACTTT. Its translation is CASSRRELNSPLHF. Variable domain in full (rest from reference TRBV7-9 and TRBJ1-6): DTGVSQNPRHKITKRGQNVTFRCDPISEHNRLYWYRQTLGQGPEFLTYFQNEAQLEKSRLLSDRFSAERPKGSFSTLEIQRTEQGDSAMYLCASSRRELNSPLHFGNGTRLTVT.

The rearrangement joins TRBV24-1 to TRBJ2-2; D perhaps matches TRBD1 (5 bases). The length of the CDR3 is 13 residues. Germline V lookup: CDR1 KGHDR, CDR2 SFDVKD. Trimming stripped 8 bases from V and 4 bases from J, with 10 bases between. The CDR3 is CATKGVGTGELFF. CDR3 DNA: TGTGCCACCAAAGGGGTAGGCACCGGGGAGCTGTTTTTT.